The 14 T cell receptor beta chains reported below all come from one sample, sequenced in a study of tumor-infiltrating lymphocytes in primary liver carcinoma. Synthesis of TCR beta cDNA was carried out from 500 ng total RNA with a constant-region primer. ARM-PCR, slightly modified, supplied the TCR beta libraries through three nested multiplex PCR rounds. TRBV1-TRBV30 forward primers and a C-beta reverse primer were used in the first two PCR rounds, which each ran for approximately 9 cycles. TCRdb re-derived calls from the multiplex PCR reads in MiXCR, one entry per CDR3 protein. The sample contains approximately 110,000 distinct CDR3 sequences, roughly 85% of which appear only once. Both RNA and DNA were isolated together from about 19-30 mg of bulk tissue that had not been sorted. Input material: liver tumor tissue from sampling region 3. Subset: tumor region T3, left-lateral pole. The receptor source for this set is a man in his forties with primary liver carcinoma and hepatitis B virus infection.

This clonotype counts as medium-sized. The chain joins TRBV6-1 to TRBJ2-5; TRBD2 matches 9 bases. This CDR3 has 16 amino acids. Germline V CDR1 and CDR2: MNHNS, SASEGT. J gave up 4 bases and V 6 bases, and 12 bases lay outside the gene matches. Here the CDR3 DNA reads TGTGCCAGCAGAGTTCGGGGGACTAGCTCCCGAGAGACCCAGTACTTC. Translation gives CASRVRGTSSRETQYF.

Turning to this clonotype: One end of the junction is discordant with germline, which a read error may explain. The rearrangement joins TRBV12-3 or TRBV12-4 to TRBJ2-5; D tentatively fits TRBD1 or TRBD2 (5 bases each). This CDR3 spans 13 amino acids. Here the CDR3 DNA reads TGTGCCAGCAGCATGGCAGGGACGGAGACCGAGTACTTC. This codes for CASSMAGTETEYF.

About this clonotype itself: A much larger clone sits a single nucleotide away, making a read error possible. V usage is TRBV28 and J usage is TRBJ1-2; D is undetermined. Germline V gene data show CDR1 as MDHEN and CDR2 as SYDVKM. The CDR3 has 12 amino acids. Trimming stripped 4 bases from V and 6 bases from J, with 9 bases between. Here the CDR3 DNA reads TGTGCCAGCAGTTCGTCCAGAAATGGCTACACCTTC. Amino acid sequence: CASSSSRNGYTF.

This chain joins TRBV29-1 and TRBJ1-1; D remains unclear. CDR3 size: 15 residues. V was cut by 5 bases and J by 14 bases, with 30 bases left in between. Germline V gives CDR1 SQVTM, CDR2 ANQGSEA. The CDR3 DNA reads TGCAGCGTTAATTCGGGGTGGGGTATGAACACTGGAGCCTTCTTT. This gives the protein CSVNSGWGMNTGAFF.

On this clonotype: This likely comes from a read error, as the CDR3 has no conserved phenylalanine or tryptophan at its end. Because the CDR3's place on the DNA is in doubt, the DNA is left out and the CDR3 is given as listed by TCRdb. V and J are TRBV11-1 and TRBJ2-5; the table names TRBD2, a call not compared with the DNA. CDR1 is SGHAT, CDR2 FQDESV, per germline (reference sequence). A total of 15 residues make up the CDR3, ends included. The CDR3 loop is CTSILTGLAGETQYI.

CDR3 sequence: CASKFQGPLDNEQFF. CDR3 bases: TGTGCCAGCAAGTTCCAGGGACCACTGGACAATGAGCAGTTCTTC. V usage is TRBV11-1 and J usage is TRBJ2-1; D may correspond to TRBD1 or TRBD2 (5 bases each). V was clipped by 7 bases and J by 5 bases, with 18 bases between them. This CDR3 contains 15 residues. Germline V gives CDR1 SGHAT, CDR2 FQDESV (reference sequence).

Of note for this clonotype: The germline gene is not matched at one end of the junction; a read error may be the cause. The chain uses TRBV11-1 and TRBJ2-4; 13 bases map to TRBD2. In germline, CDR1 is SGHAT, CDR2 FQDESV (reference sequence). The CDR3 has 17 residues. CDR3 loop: CATSFPGTSGTKNMHYF. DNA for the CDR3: TGTGCCACCAGCTTTCCCGGGACTAGCGGGACTAAAAACATGCACTACTTC.

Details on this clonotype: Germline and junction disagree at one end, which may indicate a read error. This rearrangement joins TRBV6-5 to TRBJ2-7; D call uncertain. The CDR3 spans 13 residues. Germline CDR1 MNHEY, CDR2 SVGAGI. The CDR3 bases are TGTGCTAGCAGTTACGGCACCCCCTACGAGCAGTACTTC. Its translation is CASSYGTPYEQYF.

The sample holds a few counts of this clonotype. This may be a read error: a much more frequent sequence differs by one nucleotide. As DNA, the CDR3 is TGTGCCAGTTCCCCGGGACAGCGCTATGGCTACATCTTC. Translation: CASSPGQRYGYIF. The chain employs TRBV28 and TRBJ1-2; 7 nucleotides line up with TRBD1. The CDR3 contains 13 residues. Germline CDR1 reads MDHEN; CDR2 reads SYDVKM.

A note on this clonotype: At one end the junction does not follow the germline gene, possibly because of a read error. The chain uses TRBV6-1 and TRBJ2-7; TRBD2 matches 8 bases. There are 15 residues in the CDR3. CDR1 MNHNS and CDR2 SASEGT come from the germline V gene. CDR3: CASSWKAGEVYKQYF. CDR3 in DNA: TGCGCCAGCAGCTGGAAAGCGGGAGAGGTCTACAAGCAGTACTTC.

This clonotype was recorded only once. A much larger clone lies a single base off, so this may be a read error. The CDR3 loop reads CASGSTGDRGRRDEQFF. The CDR3 DNA sequence: TGTGCCAGCGGCTCTACCGGGGACAGGGGGCGTCGGGATGAGCAGTTCTTC. The gene calls are TRBV7-3 and TRBJ2-1, with 12 bases matching TRBD1. Germline loops: CDR1 SGHTA, CDR2 FQGTGA. The CDR3 extends over 17 amino acids. Germline trimming cut 8 bases from V and 8 bases from J; bases unmatched to any gene: 16.

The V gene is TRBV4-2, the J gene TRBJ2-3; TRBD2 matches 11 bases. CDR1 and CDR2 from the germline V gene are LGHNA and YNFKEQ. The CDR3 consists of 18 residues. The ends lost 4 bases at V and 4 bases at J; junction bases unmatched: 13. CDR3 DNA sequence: TGTGCCAGCAGCCCGGAACTAGCGGGAGAGGTGGGCTCAGATACGCAGTATTTT. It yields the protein CASSPELAGEVGSDTQYF.

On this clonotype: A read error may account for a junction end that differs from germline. CDR3 amino acids: CTSSLSERDQQHF. DNA of the CDR3: TGTACCAGCAGCTTAAGTGAGCGGGACCAGCAGCACTTC. The chain recombines TRBV11-2 with TRBJ2-7; 7 bases map to TRBD2. Germline V CDR1 and CDR2: SGHAT, FQNNGV. The CDR3 is made up of 13 amino acids.

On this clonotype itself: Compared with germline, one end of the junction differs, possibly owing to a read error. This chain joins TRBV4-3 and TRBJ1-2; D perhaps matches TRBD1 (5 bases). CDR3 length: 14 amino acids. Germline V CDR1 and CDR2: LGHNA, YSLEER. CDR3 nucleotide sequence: TGCGCCAGCAGCTTCCAGGGAGCAGGCTATGACTACGCCTTC. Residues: CASSFQGAGYDYAF.